The next 12 T cell receptor beta chains were all read from a single sample in a study of CD8+ T cells in alopecia areata. Reverse transcription of extracted RNA yielded cDNA, which provided the sequencing template. Using immunoSEQ multiplex PCR, the repertoire was profiled, and TCRdb retains in-frame clones only, with some absent. The table lists 150,000 to 200,000 clones, roughly 70% of them singletons, with 9.5% to 12% in the top ten. The sample was CD8+ T cells sorted from blood, taken at week 0. The receptors come from a human donor with alopecia areata.

This chain joins TRBV4-1 and TRBJ2-1; tentative D call: TRBD2 (6 bases). Germline assignment: CDR1 MGHRA and CDR2 YSYEKL. This CDR3 has 13 residues. V lost 6 bases and J 4 bases, leaving 10 bases between the germline ends. The CDR3 is CASSRGVYNEQFF. The CDR3 DNA reads TGCGCCAGCAGTCGCGGGGTTTACAATGAGCAGTTCTTC.

This clone was detected a few times. The J gene is TRBJ1-2, the V gene TRBV29-1; D remains ambiguous. The CDR3 is 11 amino acids. Germline CDR1 reads SQVTM; CDR2 reads ANQGSEA. Trimming took off 1 base at V and 8 bases at J, with 8 bases between the two ends. The CDR3 region has the DNA TGCAGCGTTGAAGTTCCTAGAGGCTACACCTTC. Its protein product is CSVEVPRGYTF.

CDR3 residues: CASSPRAGPHYNEQFF. The DNA for the CDR3 is TGTGCCAGCAGCCCGCGAGCGGGCCCTCACTACAATGAGCAGTTCTTC. The chain carries TRBV5-4 and TRBJ2-1; a possible D gene is TRBD2 (6 bases). This CDR3 has 16 amino acids. V was trimmed by 4 bases and J by 3 bases, leaving 17 bases between them. The germline CDR1 and CDR2 sequences are SGHNT and YYREEE (reference sequence).

J is TRBJ2-2 and V is TRBV25-1; 8 nucleotides agree with TRBD1. With 4 bases clipped from V and 1 base from J, the junction kept 5 bases outside the gene matches. Germline V gives CDR1 MGHDK, CDR2 SYGVNS. The CDR3 contains 16 residues. CDR3 DNA sequence: TGTGCCAGCAGTGCGACCGGGACAGGGAACACCGGGGAGCTGTTTTTT. Its protein product is CASSATGTGNTGELFF.

The chain links TRBV27 to TRBJ1-2, with TRBD1 matching over 7 bases. Germline CDR1 reads MNHEY; CDR2 reads SMNVEV (reference sequence). CDR3 size: 14 residues. The trim removed 5 bases at V and 6 bases at J, leaving 9 bases unmatched. The CDR3 here is CASSLQTGKDGYTF. The DNA of the CDR3 is TGTGCCAGCAGTCTACAGACAGGGAAGGATGGCTACACCTTC.

The J gene is TRBJ2-7, the V gene TRBV25-1, with TRBD1 matching 11 bases. Trimming at V came to 6 bases and at J to 4 bases, leaving 5 bases not matched to a gene. The CDR3 has 14 amino acids. The V gene's germline CDR1 is MGHDK and CDR2 SYGVNS. CDR3 sequence reads: CASSEDRGLYEQYF. CDR3 bases: TGTGCCAGCAGCGAGGACAGGGGGCTTTACGAGCAGTACTTC.

The chain employs TRBV9 and TRBJ1-1; no clear D. Germline V gives CDR1 SGDLS, CDR2 YYNGEE. The CDR3 sequence is 14 residues long. V dropped 4 bases and J dropped 3 bases, with 13 bases sitting between them. CDR3 residues: CASSRSSSDTEAFF. The DNA of the CDR3 is TGTGCCAGCAGCCGTAGCTCCAGCGACACTGAAGCTTTCTTT.

This chain uses TRBV2 with TRBJ2-5; tentatively, D is TRBD1 (5 bases). The CDR3 covers 14 residues. The germline V gene has CDR1 SNHLY and CDR2 FYNNEI. The V and J ends lost 7 bases and 1 base respectively, with 13 bases between them. The CDR3 loop reads CASTLGHPQETQYF. CDR3 nucleotides: TGTGCCAGCACCCTAGGACATCCCCAAGAGACCCAGTACTTC.

This chain links TRBV2 with TRBJ1-1; TRBD1 is a possible D gene (5 bases). Germline-derived CDR1 and CDR2 are SNHLY and FYNNEI. V lost 3 bases, J lost 7 bases, and 12 bases lay in between. There are 13 residues in the CDR3. This CDR3 reads CASSEIWGREAFF. For the CDR3, the DNA is TGTGCCAGCAGTGAGATATGGGGCCGTGAAGCTTTCTTT.

The sample holds many counts of this clone. The V gene is TRBV6-5, the J gene TRBJ2-1; no firm D call. The CDR3 extends over 14 amino acids. The germline gives CDR1 MNHEY, CDR2 SVGAGI. Trimming removed 5 bases from V and 7 bases from J, with 15 bases in between. This chain's CDR3 is CASSKGLGRNEQFF. The CDR3 nucleotides read TGTGCCAGCAGTAAAGGGCTAGGGCGGAATGAGCAGTTCTTC.

V is TRBV18 and J is TRBJ2-2; the D gene is possibly TRBD1 (6 bases). Trimming removed 3 bases from V and 5 bases from J, with 19 bases in between. Germline CDR1 reads KGHSH; CDR2 reads LQKENI. The CDR3 loop spans 17 amino acids. The CDR3: CASSPREQGVWTGELFF. In nucleotides, the CDR3 is TGTGCCAGCTCACCCCGAGAACAGGGAGTTTGGACCGGGGAGCTGTTTTTT.

This chain joins TRBV19 and TRBJ2-1, with TRBD1 matching over 10 bases. Germline values: CDR1 LNHDA, CDR2 SQIVND (reference sequence). J gave up 2 bases and V 9 bases, and 16 bases lay outside the gene matches. The CDR3 loop spans 18 amino acids. The CDR3 is CASSPQDRGTGAYNEQFF. The DNA of the CDR3 is TGTGCCAGCTCACCCCAGGACCGGGGGACAGGGGCCTACAATGAGCAGTTCTTC. The complete variable domain, with remaining parts taken from reference TRBV19 and TRBJ2-1, reads DGGITQSPKYLFRKEGQNVTLSCEQNLNHDAMYWYRQDPGQGLRLIYYSQIVNDFQKGDIAEGYSVSREKKESFPLTVTSAQKNPTAFYLCASSPQDRGTGAYNEQFFGPGTRLTVL.